The 8 T cell receptor beta chains reported below all come from one sample, sequenced in a study of shared clonotypes between healthy human individuals. CD45RO-negative, CCR7-positively selected cells formed the naive CD8 fraction, excluding terminally differentiated effector memory CD45RA+ cells. Only in-frame clones appear in the TCRdb table, and some are missing; sequencing was by immunoSEQ multiplex PCR. The profile covers about 700,000 clones, with about 91% appearing a single time and approximately 22% taken by the ten largest. Sequenced material: naive CD8+ T cells sorted from blood. All receptors come from a man aged 25-45 years in good health.

In its sample, this clone was seen once. A junction end diverges from the germline sequence, so it may reflect a read error. The chain is built from TRBV7-9 and TRBJ2-5; 13 nucleotides agree with TRBD2. The CDR3 is made up of 14 amino acids. In germline, CDR1 is SEHNR, CDR2 FQNEAQ (reference sequence). The CDR3, as DNA: TGTGCCAGCAGCTTAGGGGGACTAGCGGGGCACTGGGACTTC. This codes for CASSLGGLAGHWDF.

The genes are TRBV2 and TRBJ1-2; 10 bases fit TRBD1. V dropped 10 bases and J dropped 6; count of bases not matched to a gene: 8. The germline V gene has CDR1 SNHLY and CDR2 FYNNEI. This CDR3 is built from 13 residues. The CDR3 here is CAINPTGGHGYTF. In nucleotides, the CDR3 is TGTGCCATCAACCCGACAGGGGGCCATGGCTACACCTTC.

The chain employs TRBV4-3 and TRBJ2-2; 8 bases agree with TRBD2. Per germline, CDR1 LGHNA and CDR2 YSLEER. CDR3 length: 18 amino acids. V was pared by 0 bases and J by 4 bases, with 10 bases of the junction left unmatched. The DNA for the CDR3 is TGCGCCAGCAGCCAAGAGAGTGCCGGGCTAGCGGGCACCGGGGAGCTGTTTTTT. Translation: CASSQESAGLAGTGELFF.

The chain is built from TRBV27 and TRBJ2-7; D may match TRBD1 or TRBD2 (5 bases each). The V gene's germline CDR1 is MNHEY and CDR2 SMNVEV (reference sequence). V gave up 5 bases and J gave up 0 bases, with 11 bases separating them. CDR3 length: 14 residues. CDR3 residues: CASSPDSGSYEQYF. As DNA, the CDR3 is TGTGCCAGCAGTCCTGACAGCGGCTCCTACGAGCAGTACTTC.

In its sample, this clone was seen a few times. The same CDR3 also results from other DNA sequences found in this sample. The chain has TRBV7-9 and TRBJ1-2, with D uncertain. This CDR3 comprises 12 residues. V was shortened by 0 bases and J by 4 bases, with 3 bases between the two germline ends. Germline lookup yields CDR1 SEHNR and CDR2 FQNEAQ (reference sequence). The DNA for the CDR3 is TGTGCCAGCAGCTTAGCGCCCTATGGCTACACCTTC. Its translation is CASSLAPYGYTF.

The gene calls are TRBV27 and TRBJ2-4, with 8 positions matching TRBD2. V was clipped by 5 bases and J by 9 bases; unmatched bases: 12. This CDR3 contains 15 residues. Per germline, CDR1 MNHEY and CDR2 SMNVEV (reference sequence). The chain's CDR3 is CASSVLAGTDPIQYF. The CDR3 bases are TGTGCCAGCAGTGTATTAGCGGGAACGGATCCCATTCAGTACTTC.

The chain has TRBV28 and TRBJ1-4, with D perhaps TRBD1 (6 bases). Germline V gene sequence: CDR1 MDHEN, CDR2 SYDVKM. V was trimmed by 2 bases and J by 4 bases, leaving 8 bases between them. This CDR3 contains 14 residues. For the CDR3, the DNA is TGTGCCAGCAGTTTAAGGACAGTTAATGAAAAACTGTTTTTT. This gives the protein CASSLRTVNEKLFF.

The chain combines TRBV7-3 with TRBJ2-3; 8 nucleotides match TRBD1. Germline CDR1 is SGHTA and CDR2 is FQGTGA. CDR3 length: 16 residues. Unmatched junction bases numbered 12, after V lost 4 bases and J lost 6 bases. In DNA form, the CDR3 reads TGTGCCAGCAGCTCCCTCGGGCAGGGGGCCAGGGATACGCAGTATTTT. Amino acid sequence: CASSSLGQGARDTQYF.